The subject of this entry is one T cell receptor (beta chain). This clonotype appeared a single time. Its antigen specificity is not known. No qualities accompany the bases; no much larger clone lies one base away. One read represents weak support. These data belong to a study of T cells in Graves' hyperthyroidism and ophthalmopathy (dated by TCRdb to between 2019 and 2020). Turning to the overall study: Peripheral blood was sampled at the time of initial diagnosis, prior to any treatment. To identify TCR V-J signatures that set the groups apart, the researchers used a discovery cohort of 100 or so patients, made up of 40 to 45 with Graves' ophthalmopathy and around 58 with stable Graves' hyperthyroidism. Prospective prediction of ophthalmopathy was tested in an independent validation cohort consisting of roughly 20 hyperthyroidism patients and more than 15 patients who later progressed to ophthalmopathy. The 100 discovery patients were randomly split 7:3 into training and test sets. Thyroid tissue and blood T-cell repertoires from six Graves' hyperthyroidism patients were also compared in the study. After sampling, hyperthyroidism patients received methimazole starting at 30 mg daily, and ophthalmopathy patients received high-dose intravenous methylprednisolone. TCR Vbeta CDR3 sequencing of around 130 peripheral blood samples (roughly 43 ophthalmopathy, about 74 hyperthyroidism and about 17 progressor patients) is reported in the paper.

CDR1 MNHEY and CDR2 SVGAGI are derived from the germline V gene. From cysteine to phenylalanine, the CDR3 is 16 amino acids long. The retained sequence is limited to the CDR3, 48 bases, with the frame set at the first base. V loses 0 bases, J loses 9 bases, and the germline ends lie 15 bases apart. Graves' hyperthyroidism was defined as stable when no progression to ophthalmopathy occurred over 18 months of follow-up. Hyperthyroidism patients were newly diagnosed, had a disease duration of under 2 months, and were aged 18 to 65 years. Any patient with an uncontrolled infection, another autoimmune disease, pregnancy or lactation was excluded. Diagnoses relied on clinical symptoms, serum thyroxine and TRAb, thyroid ultrasound and orbital computed tomography. Ficoll-Paque density gradient centrifugation was used to isolate PBMCs from approximately 11 ml of fresh peripheral blood. Total RNA was extracted using Trizol reagent, and RNA quality was assessed on an Agilent 2100 Bioanalyzer.

The TCR beta CDR3 regions were amplified from the RNA transcripts. For the first round of RT-PCR on the TCR CDR3, the HTBI primer set was used together with the Qiagen OneStep RT-PCR kit. The libraries were constructed in a second round of multiplex PCR and then size-selected and purified. Paired-end sequencing of the libraries was performed with 100 bp reads on an Illumina HiSeq2000. The source study handled its data this way. Raw data were processed with SOAPnuke, discarding reads with adapters, uncalled bases, mean Phred below 15, or no exact constant-primer or identifier match. COPE v1.2.5 was used to merge the high-quality paired reads, and each unique nucleotide sequence was defined as a clonotype. MiTCR v1.1 was used to align the clonotypes against IMGT TRBV, TRBD and TRBJ reference segments. Analysis was restricted to V-J combinations with a frequency above 0.0001, which covered about 99% of repertoires. The TCS score was defined as F50 (clonal expansion) divided by E x V (chaos), with BLOSUM62-based TCRdist calculated between CDR3 peptides within each V-J. Welch's t-statistics and random forest reduced roughly 540 V-J features to 13, which were used in a naive Bayes classifier (R e1071). TCRdb trimmed the raw reads at Q25, called clones with MiXCR and kept productive beta chains. A single entry per CDR3 protein holds the most common genes and DNA from its merged rows. These V and J calls are TCRdb output, not the study's own analysis. Counted in this sample were 350,000 to 400,000 distinct CDR3 sequences; about 15% of them appeared once. The ten largest clones capture about 31% of the sample.

On the study overall, not on this receptor specifically: Blood samples also contained most of the expanded thyroid clonotypes (frequency above 0.001), which suggests that blood repertoires may reflect thyroid immune responses. A 13 V-J signature model separated ophthalmopathy from stable hyperthyroidism, with about 88% sensitivity and 81% to 83% specificity in cross-validation and 80%/75% in testing. During validation, the model predicted progression to ophthalmopathy a median of about 5.9 months ahead of onset, with approximately 70% sensitivity and 72% to 80% specificity. No statistical method was used to set the sample size in advance, and investigators knew the group allocation.

The chain uses TRBV6-5 and TRBJ1-6; TRBD1 is a weak D gene call, 6 bases matching. The sample taken for sequencing was blood. The TCR originated in a woman aged 25 to 45 with Graves' hyperthyroidism. The bases read TGTGCCAGCAGTTACTCGGTCCACAGGGAGAGTTCACCCCTCCACTTT. Its product reads: CASSYSVHRESSPLHF.